This T cell receptor (beta chain) derives from a study of chemoradiotherapy in HPV16-positive cancers. Study at large: Candidate HPV-specific T-cell clones and common TCR motifs came from functional assays in a couple of HPV16-positive patients.

Findings of the study overall: Functional assays defining HPV-specific T cells used only a couple of HPV16-positive patients.

Points on this clone: No antigen is known for it.

Repertoires were generated with immunoSEQ multiplex PCR, while TCRdb's copy carries only in-frame clones and drops some. Seen here are around 9,800 clones, around 70% observed once, and the top ten hold over 35%. The specimen was obtained from a patient who underwent chemoradiotherapy. The sequence came from a human donor with HPV-associated anogenital cancer.

The DNA for the CDR3 is TGTGCCAGCAGCCTCTTAGGGAATCTGGAGACCCAGTACTTC. This sequence encodes CASSLLGNLETQYF. This rearrangement joins TRBV13 to TRBJ2-5, with D hard to call. V was pared by 5 bases and J by 5 bases, with 15 bases between. There are 14 residues in the CDR3. Germline CDR1 PRHDT, CDR2 FYEKMQ (reference sequence).